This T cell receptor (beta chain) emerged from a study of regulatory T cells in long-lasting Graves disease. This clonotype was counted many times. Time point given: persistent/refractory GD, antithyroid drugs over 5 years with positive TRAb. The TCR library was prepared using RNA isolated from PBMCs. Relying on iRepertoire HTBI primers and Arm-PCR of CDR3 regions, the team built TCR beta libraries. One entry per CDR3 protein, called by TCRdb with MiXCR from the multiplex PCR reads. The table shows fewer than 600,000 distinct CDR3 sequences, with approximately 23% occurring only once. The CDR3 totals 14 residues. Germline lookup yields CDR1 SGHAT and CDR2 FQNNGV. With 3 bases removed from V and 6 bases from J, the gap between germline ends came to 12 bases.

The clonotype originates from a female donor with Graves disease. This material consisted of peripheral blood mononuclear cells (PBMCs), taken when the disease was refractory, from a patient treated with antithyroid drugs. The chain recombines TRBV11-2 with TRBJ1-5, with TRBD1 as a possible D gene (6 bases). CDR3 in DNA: TGTGCCAGCAGCTTCGGGGGCGCGGGTCAGCCCCAGCATTTT. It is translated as CASSFGGAGQPQHF.